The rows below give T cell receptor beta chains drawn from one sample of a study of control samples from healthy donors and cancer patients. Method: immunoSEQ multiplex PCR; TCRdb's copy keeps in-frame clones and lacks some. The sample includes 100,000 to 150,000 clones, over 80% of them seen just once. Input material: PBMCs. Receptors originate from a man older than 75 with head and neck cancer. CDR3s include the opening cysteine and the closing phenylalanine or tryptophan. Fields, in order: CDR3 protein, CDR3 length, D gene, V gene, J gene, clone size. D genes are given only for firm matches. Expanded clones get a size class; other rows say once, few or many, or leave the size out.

CDR3aa: CASSPPGLGGTEAFF; len: 15; d_gene: NA; v_gene: TRBV18; j_gene: TRBJ1-1; abundance: NA
CDR3aa: CASSQSSGGHSDTQYF; len: 16; d_gene: TRBD2; v_gene: TRBV18; j_gene: TRBJ2-3; abundance: NA
CDR3aa: CASSPGASGSTDTQYF; len: 16; d_gene: TRBD2; v_gene: TRBV27; j_gene: TRBJ2-3; abundance: NA
CDR3aa: CAWTQGLAEQYF; len: 12; d_gene: NA; v_gene: TRBV30; j_gene: TRBJ2-7; abundance: NA
CDR3aa: CASSPSAGTDTQYF; len: 14; d_gene: NA; v_gene: TRBV5-6; j_gene: TRBJ2-3; abundance: NA
CDR3aa: CASSGQDRREGNTNEQFF; len: 18; d_gene: NA; v_gene: TRBV9; j_gene: TRBJ2-1; abundance: NA
CDR3aa: CASSLGQGRTEAFF; len: 14; d_gene: TRBD1; v_gene: TRBV10-1; j_gene: TRBJ1-1; abundance: NA
CDR3aa: CASSYHALTEAFF; len: 13; d_gene: NA; v_gene: TRBV14; j_gene: TRBJ1-1; abundance: NA
CDR3aa: CASSSDPASGSPEQFF; len: 16; d_gene: TRBD2; v_gene: TRBV5-1; j_gene: TRBJ2-1; abundance: NA
CDR3aa: CASSGRFEGALYEQYF; len: 16; d_gene: TRBD1; v_gene: TRBV19; j_gene: TRBJ2-7; abundance: few
CDR3aa: CASSDLQGTNSPLHF; len: 15; d_gene: TRBD1; v_gene: TRBV6-1; j_gene: TRBJ1-6; abundance: NA
CDR3aa: CASLDGRLNTEAFF; len: 14; d_gene: NA; v_gene: TRBV18; j_gene: TRBJ1-1; abundance: few
CDR3aa: CASSRLAVNEQFF; len: 13; d_gene: TRBD2; v_gene: TRBV12-3/TRBV12-4; j_gene: TRBJ2-1; abundance: NA
CDR3aa: CASSVLPSGRGNEQFF; len: 16; d_gene: TRBD2; v_gene: TRBV9; j_gene: TRBJ2-1; abundance: NA
CDR3aa: CASSESGTDTQYF; len: 13; d_gene: NA; v_gene: TRBV10-1; j_gene: TRBJ2-3; abundance: NA
CDR3aa: CASSERGSLLAGIYNEQFF; len: 19; d_gene: TRBD2; v_gene: TRBV6-4; j_gene: TRBJ2-1; abundance: NA
CDR3aa: CASSRGTSGNTGELFF; len: 16; d_gene: TRBD2; v_gene: TRBV4-2; j_gene: TRBJ2-2; abundance: few
CDR3aa: CASSLGSPGAGANVLTF; len: 17; d_gene: NA; v_gene: TRBV5-1; j_gene: TRBJ2-6; abundance: NA
CDR3aa: CASSLWRGAYNSPPHF; len: 16; d_gene: NA; v_gene: TRBV3-1/TRBV3-2; j_gene: TRBJ1-6; abundance: NA
CDR3aa: CAGRDRGPGAFF; len: 12; d_gene: TRBD1; v_gene: TRBV2; j_gene: TRBJ1-1; abundance: NA
CDR3aa: CASSSFGANVLTF; len: 13; d_gene: NA; v_gene: TRBV5-1; j_gene: TRBJ2-6; abundance: NA
CDR3aa: CASSRLTGETGEAFF; len: 15; d_gene: TRBD1; v_gene: TRBV3-1/TRBV3-2; j_gene: TRBJ1-1; abundance: NA
CDR3aa: CASSLGNSGGTDTQYF; len: 16; d_gene: TRBD2; v_gene: TRBV5-1; j_gene: TRBJ2-3; abundance: NA
CDR3aa: CASSQGLAGTYNEQFF; len: 16; d_gene: TRBD2; v_gene: TRBV3-1/TRBV3-2; j_gene: TRBJ2-1; abundance: NA
CDR3aa: CASTPVGRYNEQFF; len: 14; d_gene: NA; v_gene: TRBV6-2/TRBV6-3; j_gene: TRBJ2-1; abundance: NA
CDR3aa: CASRGSGTGSRGYTF; len: 15; d_gene: TRBD1; v_gene: TRBV6-5; j_gene: TRBJ1-2; abundance: once
CDR3aa: CASSSYKNYGYTF; len: 13; d_gene: NA; v_gene: TRBV5-6; j_gene: TRBJ1-2; abundance: NA
CDR3aa: CASSWDSYSNQPQHF; len: 15; d_gene: TRBD1; v_gene: TRBV2; j_gene: TRBJ1-5; abundance: NA
CDR3aa: CASSPNDRGGEQYF; len: 14; d_gene: TRBD1; v_gene: TRBV7-7; j_gene: TRBJ2-7; abundance: once
CDR3aa: CATSGSLGYNEQFF; len: 14; d_gene: NA; v_gene: TRBV6-5; j_gene: TRBJ2-1; abundance: NA
CDR3aa: CASSLAFGQAIGTYEQYF; len: 18; d_gene: NA; v_gene: TRBV5-1; j_gene: TRBJ2-7; abundance: NA
CDR3aa: CASSFQGGGETQYF; len: 14; d_gene: NA; v_gene: TRBV7-2; j_gene: TRBJ2-5; abundance: NA
CDR3aa: CASRLRRGFSYEQYF; len: 15; d_gene: NA; v_gene: TRBV6-5; j_gene: TRBJ2-7; abundance: NA
CDR3aa: CASSPMVYF; len: 9; d_gene: NA; v_gene: TRBV5-1; j_gene: TRBJ2-5; abundance: NA
CDR3aa: CASSGGTGAENTEAFF; len: 16; d_gene: TRBD1; v_gene: TRBV5-1; j_gene: TRBJ1-1; abundance: NA
CDR3aa: CASSKAGLYGYTF; len: 13; d_gene: NA; v_gene: TRBV19; j_gene: TRBJ1-2; abundance: NA
CDR3aa: CAISELGGNNQPQHF; len: 15; d_gene: NA; v_gene: TRBV10-3; j_gene: TRBJ1-5; abundance: NA